Following are 28 T cell receptor beta chains from one sample sequenced in a study of molecular identifiers for immune sequencing clone quantification. TCRdb passed the PCR reads through MiXCR, listing each CDR3 protein once. The table records about 65,000 distinct CDR3 sequences, about 18% of them present only once. The sample comprised naive CD8+ T cells from blood, with Jurkat cell RNA spiked in. Stated subset: FACS-sorted CD8+CD4-CCR7+CD45RA+ naive T cells. Receptor source: a human donor in good health. Some libraries in this study had Jurkat cell RNA spiked in.

This clonotype was recorded at least ten times. This chain uses TRBV7-8 with TRBJ2-3, with 9 bases identical to TRBD2. J lost 4 bases, V lost 0 bases, and 8 bases had no gene match. Looked up from germline, CDR1 is SGHVS and CDR2 is FQNEAQ. The CDR3 sequence is 17 residues long. In DNA form, the CDR3 reads TGTGCCAGCAGCTTAGCGGTAGCGGGAGTGGGGGCAGATACGCAGTATTTT. Translating gives CASSLAVAGVGADTQYF.

The V gene is TRBV11-2, the J gene TRBJ2-7, with TRBD1 as a possible D gene (6 bases). The CDR3 covers 16 residues. Germline-derived CDR1 and CDR2 are SGHAT and FQNNGV. V lost 3 bases to trimming and J lost 4 bases, with 19 bases between them. The CDR3 loop is CASSFVLETGLYEQYF. The CDR3 coding sequence is TGTGCCAGCAGCTTTGTTCTCGAGACAGGTCTTTACGAGCAGTACTTC.

V is TRBV27 and J is TRBJ1-5, with D possibly matching TRBD1 (5 bases). In germline, CDR1 is MNHEY, CDR2 SMNVEV (reference sequence). The CDR3 covers 16 residues. V was shortened by 2 bases and J by 3 bases, with 14 bases between the two germline ends. This chain's CDR3 is CASSLGAGLLNQPQHF. CDR3 nucleotides: TGTGCCAGCAGTTTAGGGGCAGGGCTTCTCAATCAGCCCCAGCATTTT.

At least ten counts were recorded for this clonotype. The chain recombines TRBV6-5 with TRBJ1-2, with unresolved D. Between the trimmed V and J ends, which lost 3 bases and 2 bases, there was a span of 7 bases. CDR3 length: 13 residues. Germline CDR1 and CDR2: MNHEY and SVGAGI. CDR3 residues: CASSYSLNYGYTF. DNA of the CDR3: TGTGCCAGCAGTTATTCGCTAAACTATGGCTACACCTTC.

About this clonotype itself: One junction end disagrees with the germline gene, perhaps due to a read error. This rearrangement joins TRBV27 to TRBJ2-1, with D tentatively TRBD2 (6 bases). Germline V gene data show CDR1 as MNHEY and CDR2 as SMNVEV (reference sequence). The length of the CDR3 is 14 residues. The CDR3 region is CASTLWRDFSEQSF. DNA for the CDR3: TGTGCCAGCACCCTTTGGCGGGACTTCAGTGAGCAGTCCTTC.

This clonotype was picked up a small number of times. The CDR3 DNA sequence: TGTGCCAGCAGCTTCCGGGAAGGGGTTCGGGAAAAACTGTTTTTT. Its translation is CASSFREGVREKLFF. The genes are TRBV5-6 and TRBJ1-4, with a tentative D call TRBD1 (5 bases). CDR1 is SGHDT, CDR2 YYEEEE, per germline. The length of the CDR3 is 15 residues. V shed 2 bases and J shed 8 bases, with 16 bases lying between them.

This clonotype was picked up many times. This chain uses TRBV20-1 with TRBJ1-4, with TRBD1 matching over 8 bases. The length of the CDR3 is 14 residues. CDR1 is DFQATT and CDR2 is SNEGSKA in the germline V gene (reference sequence). V was pared by 6 bases and J by 6 bases, with 9 bases of the junction left unmatched. The CDR3 here is CSANAGGDYEKLFF. The CDR3 coding sequence is TGCAGTGCAAACGCAGGGGGCGATTATGAAAAACTGTTTTTT.

With respect to this clonotype: A much larger clonotype is one base distant, so this may be a read error. The rearrangement links TRBV4-1 to TRBJ2-3; TRBD2 aligns across 9 bases. Germline V gene data show CDR1 as MGHRA and CDR2 as YSYEKL. Germline trimming cut 0 bases from V and 6 bases from J; bases unmatched to any gene: 13. The CDR3 consists of 18 residues. The CDR3: CASSQEGVAGGVPDTQYF. The CDR3 coding sequence is TGCGCCAGCAGCCAAGAAGGAGTGGCGGGAGGGGTTCCGGATACGCAGTATTTT.

This chain links TRBV27 with TRBJ1-6; D is possibly TRBD1 (6 bases). V shed 10 bases and J shed 11 bases, with 15 bases lying between them. Germline values: CDR1 MNHEY, CDR2 SMNVEV (reference sequence). The CDR3 has 12 amino acids. This chain's CDR3 is CATKTGVAPLHF. DNA of the CDR3: TGTGCCACCAAGACAGGAGTAGCACCCCTCCACTTT.

This clonotype showed up many times. The chain links TRBV24-1 to TRBJ2-3; D remains ambiguous. The CDR3 runs 16 residues. The germline V gene encodes CDR1 KGHDR and CDR2 SFDVKD. Trimming stripped 4 bases from V and 4 bases from J, with 17 bases between. The CDR3 nucleotides read TGTGCCACCAGTGACACAATAAGGGCAGATTCAGATACGCAGTATTTT. This codes for CATSDTIRADSDTQYF.

A word on this clonotype: Possible read error: a much larger clone is one base away. The V gene is TRBV4-1, the J gene TRBJ1-2, with no clear D. The CDR3 sequence is 16 residues long. CDR1 is MGHRA, CDR2 YSYEKL, per germline. The CDR3 loop reads CAGSRKLAGINYGYTF. CDR3 DNA: TGCGCCGGCAGCCGAAAATTGGCAGGTATTAACTATGGCTACACCTTC.

This clonotype was seen repeatedly, ten times or more. The chain has TRBV3-1 and TRBJ2-2; no firm D call. The CDR3 is 17 residues long. Between the trimmed V and J ends, which lost 0 bases and 1 base, there was a span of 12 bases. CDR1 and CDR2 (germline): LGHDT, YNNKEL (reference sequence). CDR3 residues: CASSQDPQTENTGELFF. The CDR3 nucleotides are TGTGCCAGCAGCCAAGACCCCCAAACAGAGAACACCGGGGAGCTGTTTTTT.

Many counts were recorded for this clonotype. The genes are TRBV5-6 and TRBJ1-5; D remains unclear. The CDR3 spans 16 residues. The V gene's germline CDR1 is SGHDT and CDR2 YYEEEE. V gave up 0 bases and J gave up 0 bases, with 10 bases separating them. The DNA of the CDR3 is TGTGCCAGCAGCTTGGGGGGTTTTTATAGCAATCAGCCCCAGCATTTT. Its protein is CASSLGGFYSNQPQHF.

The chain uses TRBV30 and TRBJ2-1; 16 nucleotides align to TRBD2. The CDR3 has 16 residues. Germline CDR1 GTSNPN, CDR2 SVGIG (reference sequence). The trim removed 5 bases at V and 6 bases at J, leaving 7 bases unmatched. CDR3 amino acids: CAWGGGTSGRGNEQFF. For the CDR3, the DNA is TGTGCCTGGGGGGGGGGGACTAGCGGGAGGGGCAATGAGCAGTTCTTC.

This clonotype showed up many times. J is TRBJ2-5 and V is TRBV30; D remains ambiguous. The CDR3 totals 11 residues. V was pared by 4 bases and J by 2 bases, with 5 bases between. Germline V lookup: CDR1 GTSNPN, CDR2 SVGIG (reference sequence). The CDR3 region is CAWTRQETQYF. CDR3 nucleotide sequence: TGTGCCTGGACGCGGCAAGAGACCCAGTACTTC.

Details on this clonotype: A read error may be the cause here, since a much bigger clone is one base away. V gene TRBV7-8 combines with J gene TRBJ2-7, with unresolved D. This CDR3 has 12 residues. Germline V CDR1 and CDR2: SGHVS, FQNEAQ. This chain's CDR3 is CASGLVGNEQYF. DNA for the CDR3: TGTGCCAGCGGCTTAGTGGGAAACGAGCAGTACTTC.

This clonotype showed up just a few times. The genes are TRBV29-1 and TRBJ1-2; D gene ambiguous. Germline CDR1 SQVTM, CDR2 ANQGSEA. The V gene lost 4 bases and the J gene lost 4 bases, with 16 bases spanning the gap. This CDR3 region has 14 residues. CDR3 residues: CSVVGRESGYGYTF. In nucleotides, the CDR3 is TGCAGCGTTGTTGGTAGGGAGTCGGGCTATGGCTACACCTTC.

At least ten counts were recorded for this clonotype. The chain carries TRBV9 and TRBJ2-3, with a tentative D call TRBD2 (7 bases). The CDR3 spans 17 residues. V was shortened by 2 bases and J by 4 bases, with 20 bases between the two germline ends. Germline V gene lookup returns CDR1 SGDLS and CDR2 YYNGEE. In DNA form, the CDR3 reads TGTGCCAGCAGCGTTGACGCAGCGGGACATCTCGCAGATACGCAGTATTTT. Amino acid sequence: CASSVDAAGHLADTQYF.

This clonotype has ten or more counts. The chain links TRBV20-1 to TRBJ2-1; the D gene is possibly TRBD1 (6 bases). This CDR3 has 11 amino acids. Per germline, CDR1 DFQATT and CDR2 SNEGSKA (reference sequence). V shed 5 bases and J shed 7 bases, with 9 bases lying between them. The CDR3 loop reads CSADRGNEQFF. The CDR3 bases are TGCAGTGCTGATAGGGGGAATGAGCAGTTCTTC.

In its sample, this clonotype was seen many times. J is TRBJ2-5 and V is TRBV29-1; 7 bases are a match to TRBD2. V shed 4 bases and J 4 bases; nucleotides not matched to a gene: 3. The V gene's germline CDR1 is SQVTM and CDR2 ANQGSEA. This CDR3 has 12 residues. This CDR3 is CSVGAGAETQYF. The DNA for the CDR3 is TGCAGCGTTGGGGCGGGAGCAGAGACCCAGTACTTC.

This clonotype was found many times. J is TRBJ1-1 and V is TRBV28; 10 nucleotides line up with TRBD1. Trimming removed 6 bases from V and 4 bases from J; junction bases left unmatched: 14. The germline CDR1 and CDR2 sequences are MDHEN and SYDVKM. The CDR3 contains 17 residues. The CDR3: CASSLPGQGKGGTEAFF. The CDR3 coding sequence is TGTGCCAGCAGCCTACCGGGACAGGGGAAGGGCGGCACTGAAGCTTTCTTT.

This clonotype was seen a few times. The chain recombines TRBV20-1 with TRBJ2-7; TRBD2 aligns across 13 bases. The CDR3 has 15 amino acids. The V gene's germline CDR1 is DFQATT and CDR2 SNEGSKA (reference sequence). V gave up 1 base and J gave up 3 bases; unmatched junction bases: 3. This CDR3 is CSARGTSGSIYEQYF. CDR3 nucleotide sequence: TGCAGTGCTAGAGGGACTAGCGGGAGTATCTACGAGCAGTACTTC.

This clonotype was counted at least ten times. The chain combines TRBV11-2 with TRBJ2-1; the D is unclear. The V end was cut by 2 bases, the J end by 11 bases, with 4 bases between. CDR3 length: 10 residues. Germline lookup yields CDR1 SGHAT and CDR2 FQNNGV. In nucleotides, the CDR3 is TGTGCCAGCAGCTTATCTCAGCAGTTCTTC. Protein product: CASSLSQQFF.

The J gene is TRBJ2-7, the V gene TRBV27; 8 bases map to TRBD1. Germline V gives CDR1 MNHEY, CDR2 SMNVEV (reference sequence). V gave up 3 bases and J gave up 4 bases; unmatched junction bases: 5. CDR3 length: 14 amino acids. The CDR3, as DNA: TGTGCCAGCAGTTTGGGACAGGACCCTTACGAGCAGTACTTC. Residues: CASSLGQDPYEQYF.

This chain connects TRBV5-3 to TRBJ2-3; 13 bases are a match to TRBD2. TRBV5-3 is an ORF, with its function uncertain. The CDR3 runs to 14 residues. Trimming at V came to 8 bases and at J to 6 bases, leaving 6 bases not matched to a gene. CDR3 coding DNA: TGTGCCAGCAGCCCGACTAGCGGGAGGGATACGCAGTATTTT. Its protein product is CASSPTSGRDTQYF.

In its sample, this clonotype was seen many times. J is TRBJ2-7 and V is TRBV5-1; 7 bases line up with TRBD2. The germline gives CDR1 SGHRS, CDR2 YFSETQ. V gave up 3 bases and J gave up 0 bases; unmatched junction bases: 9. The CDR3 is 16 residues long. CDR3: CASSYGLELSSYEQYF. CDR3 in DNA: TGCGCCAGCAGCTACGGACTAGAGTTGTCCTCCTACGAGCAGTACTTC.

There are many counts of this clonotype. This chain connects TRBV4-1 to TRBJ2-7; 14 bases map to TRBD2. Germline trimming cut 1 base from V and 6 bases from J; bases unmatched to any gene: 8. There are 17 residues in the CDR3. CDR1 is MGHRA, CDR2 YSYEKL, per germline. The CDR3 sequence is CASSQVGSGLAGAEQYF. CDR3 bases: TGCGCCAGCAGCCAAGTAGGCTCGGGACTAGCGGGAGCCGAGCAGTACTTC.

Comment on this clonotype: With a much larger clone just one base away, this may be a read error. The CDR3 loop reads CASIENTGELFF. The CDR3 bases are TGTGCCAGCATTGAGAACACCGGGGAGCTGTTTTTT. The V gene is TRBV2, the J gene TRBJ2-2; D remains unclear. From germline, CDR1 is SNHLY and CDR2 FYNNEI. Trimming pared 7 bases from V and 1 base from J, leaving 4 bases between. There are 12 residues in the CDR3.